Reported below is one T cell receptor (beta chain). Per the germline V gene, CDR1 is MNHEY and CDR2 is SVGAGI. The CDR3 loop spans 16 amino acids. Trimming removed 2 bases from V and 2 bases from J; junction bases left unmatched: 7. This entry is derived from a study of T-cell reconstitution after alpha-beta-depleted transplantation in children. Using unique molecular identifiers, the investigators prepared the TCRbeta library. TCRdb called the PCR reads again in MiXCR, with one record for every CDR3 protein. There are about 610,000 distinct CDR3 sequences in the sample; about 10% occur only once, and roughly 4% lies in the top ten.

This specimen was PBMCs from the stem cell graft donor, taken from the stem cell graft. The chain carries TRBV6-5 and TRBJ2-7, with TRBD1 matching 9 bases. The receptor's source is a human donor who donated a stem cell graft to a child with acute myeloid leukemia. The DNA for the CDR3 is TGTGCCAGCAGTTACCGCGACAGGGGGAGTCCCTACGAGCAGTACTTC. Its translation is CASSYRDRGSPYEQYF.